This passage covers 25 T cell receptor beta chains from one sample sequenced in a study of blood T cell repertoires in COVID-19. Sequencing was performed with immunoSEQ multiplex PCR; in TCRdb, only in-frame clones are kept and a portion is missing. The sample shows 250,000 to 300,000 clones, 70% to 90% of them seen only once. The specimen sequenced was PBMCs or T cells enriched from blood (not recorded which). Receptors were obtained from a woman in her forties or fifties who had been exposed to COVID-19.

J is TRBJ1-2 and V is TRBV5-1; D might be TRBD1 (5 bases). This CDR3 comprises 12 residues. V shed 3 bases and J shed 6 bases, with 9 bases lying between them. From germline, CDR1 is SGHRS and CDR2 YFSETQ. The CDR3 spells CASSYAGDGYTF. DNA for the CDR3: TGCGCCAGCAGCTATGCGGGGGATGGCTACACCTTC.

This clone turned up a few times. Here the CDR3 DNA reads TGTGCCAGCCGGACAGGGCGAAGCAATCAGCCCCAGCATTTT. As protein: CASRTGRSNQPQHF. The V gene is TRBV2, the J gene TRBJ1-5; 8 bases are shared with TRBD1. CDR3 length: 14 residues. Germline values: CDR1 SNHLY, CDR2 FYNNEI. Trimming removed 8 bases from V and 1 base from J; junction bases left unmatched: 4.

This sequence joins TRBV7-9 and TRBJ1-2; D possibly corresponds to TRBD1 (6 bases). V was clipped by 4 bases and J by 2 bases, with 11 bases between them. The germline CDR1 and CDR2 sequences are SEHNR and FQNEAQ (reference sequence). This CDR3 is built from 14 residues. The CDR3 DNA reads TGTGCCAGCAGCTCGACTACAGGGAACTATGGCTACACCTTC. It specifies CASSSTTGNYGYTF.

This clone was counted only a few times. CDR3 DNA: TGTGCCAGCAGCTTGGGGCAGGGGGCGCGCGGCTACACCTTC. Its protein product is CASSLGQGARGYTF. This rearrangement joins TRBV7-9 to TRBJ1-2, with 8 bases that match TRBD1. The J segment lost 8 bases and the V segment lost 3 bases, leaving 8 bases of the junction unmatched. The CDR3 extends over 14 amino acids. CDR1 and CDR2 from the germline V gene are SEHNR and FQNEAQ (reference sequence).

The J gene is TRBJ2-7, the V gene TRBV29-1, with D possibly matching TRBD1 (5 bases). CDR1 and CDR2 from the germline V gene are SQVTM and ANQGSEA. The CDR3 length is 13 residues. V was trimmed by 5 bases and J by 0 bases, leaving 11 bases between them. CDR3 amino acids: CSVLQGLSYEQYF. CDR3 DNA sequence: TGCAGCGTTTTGCAGGGCCTCTCCTACGAGCAGTACTTC.

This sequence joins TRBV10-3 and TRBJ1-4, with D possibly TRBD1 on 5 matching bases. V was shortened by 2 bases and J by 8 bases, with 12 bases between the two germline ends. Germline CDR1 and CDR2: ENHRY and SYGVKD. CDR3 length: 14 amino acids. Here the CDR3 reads CAISEGGVREKLFF. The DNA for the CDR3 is TGTGCCATCAGTGAGGGGGGGGTTCGAGAAAAACTGTTTTTT.

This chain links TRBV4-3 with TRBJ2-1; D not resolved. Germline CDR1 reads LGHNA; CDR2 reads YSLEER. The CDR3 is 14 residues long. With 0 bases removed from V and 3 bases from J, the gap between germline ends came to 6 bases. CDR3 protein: CASSQESFYNEQFF. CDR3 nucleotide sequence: TGCGCCAGCAGCCAAGAAAGCTTCTACAATGAGCAGTTCTTC.

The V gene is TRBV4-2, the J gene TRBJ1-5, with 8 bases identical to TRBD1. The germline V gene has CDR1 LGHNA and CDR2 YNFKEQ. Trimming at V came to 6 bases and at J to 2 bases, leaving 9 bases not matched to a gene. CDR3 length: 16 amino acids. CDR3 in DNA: TGTGCCAGCAGTCCCACCGGGACAGGACGCAATCAGCCCCAGCATTTT. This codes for CASSPTGTGRNQPQHF.

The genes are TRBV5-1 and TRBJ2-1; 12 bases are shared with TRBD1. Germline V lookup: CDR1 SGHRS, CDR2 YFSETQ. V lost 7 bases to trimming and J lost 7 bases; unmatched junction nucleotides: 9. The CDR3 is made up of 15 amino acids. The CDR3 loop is CASGSPGQGANEQFF. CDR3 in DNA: TGCGCCAGCGGTTCTCCGGGACAGGGGGCAAATGAGCAGTTCTTC.

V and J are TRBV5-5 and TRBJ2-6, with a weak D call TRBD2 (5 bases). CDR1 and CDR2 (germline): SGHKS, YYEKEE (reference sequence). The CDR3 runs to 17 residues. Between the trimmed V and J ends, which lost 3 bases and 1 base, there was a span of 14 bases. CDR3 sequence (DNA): TGTGCCAGCAGCTCCCGGGGTTGGCTATCTGGGGCCAACGTCCTGACTTTC. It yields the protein CASSSRGWLSGANVLTF.

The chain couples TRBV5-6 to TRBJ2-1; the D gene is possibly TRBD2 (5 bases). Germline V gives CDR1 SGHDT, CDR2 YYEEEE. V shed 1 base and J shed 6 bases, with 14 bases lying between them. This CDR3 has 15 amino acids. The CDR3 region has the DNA TGTGCCAGCAGCTTGAGCTTACGAGGGTCCAATGAGCAGTTCTTC. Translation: CASSLSLRGSNEQFF. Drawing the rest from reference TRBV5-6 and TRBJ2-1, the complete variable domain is DAGVTQSPTHLIKTRGQQVTLRCSPKSGHDTVSWYQQALGQGPQFIFQYYEEEERQRGNFPDRFSGHQFPNYSSELNVNALLLGDSALYLCASSLSLRGSNEQFFGPGTRLTVL.

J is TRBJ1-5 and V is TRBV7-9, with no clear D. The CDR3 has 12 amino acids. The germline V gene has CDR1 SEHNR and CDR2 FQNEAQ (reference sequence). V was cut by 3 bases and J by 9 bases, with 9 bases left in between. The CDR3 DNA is TGTGCCAGCAGCTTTAGTCCGGGGCCCCAGCATTTT. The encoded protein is CASSFSPGPQHF.

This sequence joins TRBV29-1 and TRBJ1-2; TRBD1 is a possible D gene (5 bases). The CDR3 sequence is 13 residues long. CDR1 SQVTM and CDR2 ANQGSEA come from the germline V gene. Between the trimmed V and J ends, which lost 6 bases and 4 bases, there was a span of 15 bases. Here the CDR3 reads CSVIPTVSYGYTF. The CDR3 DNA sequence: TGCAGCGTCATCCCGACAGTGTCCTATGGCTACACCTTC.

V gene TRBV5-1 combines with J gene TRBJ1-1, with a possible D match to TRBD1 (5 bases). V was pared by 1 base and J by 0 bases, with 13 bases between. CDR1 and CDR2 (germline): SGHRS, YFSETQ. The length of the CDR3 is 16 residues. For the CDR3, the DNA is TGCGCCAGCAGCTTGATACTGGGGGGAATGAACACTGAAGCTTTCTTT. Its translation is CASSLILGGMNTEAFF.

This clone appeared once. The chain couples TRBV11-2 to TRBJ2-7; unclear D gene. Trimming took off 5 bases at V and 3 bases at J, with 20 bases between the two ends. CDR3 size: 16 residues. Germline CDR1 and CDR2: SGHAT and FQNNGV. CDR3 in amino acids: CASSRPSMAPGYEQYF. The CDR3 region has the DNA TGTGCCAGCAGCCGACCGTCCATGGCCCCAGGCTACGAGCAGTACTTC.

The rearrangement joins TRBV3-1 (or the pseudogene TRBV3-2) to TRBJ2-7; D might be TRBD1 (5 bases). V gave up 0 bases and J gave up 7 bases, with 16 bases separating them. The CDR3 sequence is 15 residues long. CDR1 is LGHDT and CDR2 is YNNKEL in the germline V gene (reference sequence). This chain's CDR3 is CASSQDHRSGWEQYF. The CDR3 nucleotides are TGTGCCAGCAGCCAAGATCACAGGTCCGGGTGGGAGCAGTACTTC.

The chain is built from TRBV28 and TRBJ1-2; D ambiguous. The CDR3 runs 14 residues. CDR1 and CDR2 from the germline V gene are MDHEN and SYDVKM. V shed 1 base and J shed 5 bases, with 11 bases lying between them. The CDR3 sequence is CASSLYIGSYGYTF. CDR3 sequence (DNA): TGTGCCAGCAGTTTATACATCGGGTCATATGGCTACACCTTC.

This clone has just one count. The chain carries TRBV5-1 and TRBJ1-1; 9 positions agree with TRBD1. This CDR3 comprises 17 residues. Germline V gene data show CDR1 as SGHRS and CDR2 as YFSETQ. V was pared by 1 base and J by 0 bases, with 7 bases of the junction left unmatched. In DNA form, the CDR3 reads TGCGCCAGCAGCTTGAGGGACAGGGATCGTATGAACACTGAAGCTTTCTTT. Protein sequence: CASSLRDRDRMNTEAFF.

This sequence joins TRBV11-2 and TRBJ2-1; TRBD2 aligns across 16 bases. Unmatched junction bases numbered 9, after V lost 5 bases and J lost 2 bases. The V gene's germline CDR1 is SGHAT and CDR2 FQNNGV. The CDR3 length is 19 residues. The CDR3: CASSNHGTSGGEPYNEQFF. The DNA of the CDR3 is TGTGCCAGCAGCAACCACGGGACTAGCGGGGGGGAACCCTACAATGAGCAGTTCTTC.

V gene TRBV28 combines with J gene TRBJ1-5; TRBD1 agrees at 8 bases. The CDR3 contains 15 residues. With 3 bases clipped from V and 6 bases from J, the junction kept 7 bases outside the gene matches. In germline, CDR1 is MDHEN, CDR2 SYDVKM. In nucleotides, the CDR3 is TGTGCCAGCAGTTTTGACAGGGGTCGTAGTCAGCCCCAGCATTTT. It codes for CASSFDRGRSQPQHF.

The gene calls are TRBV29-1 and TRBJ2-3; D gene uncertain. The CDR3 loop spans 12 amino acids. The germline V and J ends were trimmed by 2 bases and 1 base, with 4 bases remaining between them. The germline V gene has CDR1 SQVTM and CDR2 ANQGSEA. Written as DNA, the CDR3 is TGCAGCGTTGAAACAGGCACAGATACGCAGTATTTT. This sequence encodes CSVETGTDTQYF.

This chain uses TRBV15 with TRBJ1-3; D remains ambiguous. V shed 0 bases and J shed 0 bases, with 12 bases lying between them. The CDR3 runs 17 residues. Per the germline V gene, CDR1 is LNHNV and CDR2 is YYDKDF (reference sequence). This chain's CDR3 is CATSRESRSNSGNTIYF. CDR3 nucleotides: TGTGCCACCAGCAGAGAGAGCAGGTCAAACTCTGGAAACACCATATATTTT.

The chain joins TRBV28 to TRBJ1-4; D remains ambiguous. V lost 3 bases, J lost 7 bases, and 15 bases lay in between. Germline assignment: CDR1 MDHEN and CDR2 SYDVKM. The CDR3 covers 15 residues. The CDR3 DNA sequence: TGTGCCAGCAGTTTCTTGACTCCGTCTGGTGAAAAACTGTTTTTT. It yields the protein CASSFLTPSGEKLFF.

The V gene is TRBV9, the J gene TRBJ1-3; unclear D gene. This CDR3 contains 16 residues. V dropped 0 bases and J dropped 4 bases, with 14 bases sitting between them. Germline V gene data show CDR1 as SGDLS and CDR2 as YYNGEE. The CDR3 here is CASSVEPYLRGNTIYF. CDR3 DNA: TGTGCCAGCAGCGTAGAACCCTACTTACGGGGAAACACCATATATTTT.

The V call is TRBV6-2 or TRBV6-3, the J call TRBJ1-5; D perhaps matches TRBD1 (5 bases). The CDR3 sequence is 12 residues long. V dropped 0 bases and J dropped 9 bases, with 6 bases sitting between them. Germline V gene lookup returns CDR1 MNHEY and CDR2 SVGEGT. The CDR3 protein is CASSYSQGPQHF. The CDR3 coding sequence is TGTGCCAGCAGTTACTCCCAGGGGCCCCAGCATTTT.